This T cell receptor beta chain was recorded in a study of technical replicates of blood from a handful of donors. Details on this clone: One junction end disagrees with the germline gene, perhaps due to a read error.

TCRdb's table, derived via immunoSEQ multiplex PCR, lists solely in-frame clones and lacks some. The repertoire holds 65,000 to 90,000 clones, with around 94% as singletons. CDR1 SSHAT and CDR2 FNYEAQ come from the germline V gene (reference sequence). The CDR3 has 14 amino acids. This clonotype originated in a human donor in good health. Sequenced material: T cells isolated from PBMCs. This chain joins TRBV7-7 and TRBJ1-3; 10 nucleotides agree with TRBD1. The CDR3 here is CASSLGQGTDTIYF. CDR3 nucleotide sequence: TGTGCTAGCAGCTTGGGACAGGGGACGGACACCATATATTTT.